This T cell receptor (beta chain) was captured in a study of blood T cell repertoires in COVID-19 (dated by TCRdb to 2020 to 2021). With respect to the entire study: Collaborator samples came from the United States, Italy and Spain and covered acute and convalescent phases of COVID-19. The prospective study material was composed of cDNA or gDNA derived from T cells, B-cell-depleted T cells, or PBMCs. Deeply sampled blood TCRbeta repertoires from subjects exposed to, actively infected with, or recovered from COVID-19 were included in the dataset. The repertoires were released in a freely available public database meant as a resource for research on the immune response to SARS-CoV-2. The samples were drawn from two sources: the first 160 participants of the ongoing ImmuneRACE study, and approximately 1,300 subjects contributed by 6 global collaborators. The sample metadata nearly always contained a de-identified subject ID, COVID-19 status, age in years and sex. HLA class I and class II types, where available, came from metadata supplied by the sample provider rather than from assay-based typing.

Deletion took 3 bases off V and 5 bases off J, with a span of 14 bases between the germline ends. CDR1 and CDR2, looked up from the germline V gene, are SGDLS and YYNGEE. The CDR3 runs 15 residues from the cysteine to the phenylalanine. Only CDR3 DNA remains: 45 bases, in frame from the first base. Comment on this clone: Its antigen remains undetermined. Per-nucleotide qualities are absent, and no much larger clonotype sits a single base away.

Collaborating institutions collected whole blood in K2EDTA tubes following their own protocols. Collaborator samples were shipped for TCRbeta analysis as frozen whole blood, isolated PBMCs, or DNA extracted from either sample type. What the work shows at the level of the full study, not this receptor alone: How much clinical and demographic metadata was included differed by source and by participant, and the metadata was provided uncurated.

TCRbeta CDR3 regions were amplified from genomic DNA by means of the immunoSEQ Assay, a bias-controlled multiplex PCR. Turning to the authors' computational methods: The number of nucleated cells in each sample was estimated by amplification of reference gene primers within the assay. To quantify the absolute abundance of each unique TCRbeta CDR3 rearrangement, sequence reads were collapsed and filtered. Productive Simpson clonality was computed per sample as the square root of Simpson's diversity index over productive rearrangements. TCRdb took this table from immuneACCESS and kept in-frame rearrangements with V and J called. Such tables lack part of the clones; where checked against another copy, unresolved V genes explain under half of the gap, and the rest is unexplained. V, J and clone size are taken as reported in that table, and D and trimming were inferred from the DNA itself. The sample profile shows approximately 170,000 clones; 82% of them were found once. Of the sample, about 10% is held by the ten largest clones.

The receptor was isolated from a woman of 80 years or more with active or convalescent COVID-19. Recombination linked TRBV9 to TRBJ2-2, with TRBD2 as a weak D call on 5 bases. The sequenced sample consisted of peripheral blood. The CDR3 here reads CASSALLGATGELFF. The DNA sequence is given as TGTGCCAGCAGCGCGTTACTAGGAGCAACCGGGGAGCTGTTTTTT.